Given below is one TCR beta chain in context. The target antigen is unknown. This record belongs to a study of CD8+ T cells in alopecia areata. The study's findings and limits: Scalp sequencing also captures normal skin's resident alphabeta T cells. Persistence in scalp and blood during tofacitinib was observed for many expanded lesional clones. Tofacitinib yielded significantly lower scalp clonality and fewer expanded CD8+ clones among the top 100.

Per germline, CDR1 GTSNPN and CDR2 SVGIG (reference sequence). The CDR3 totals 12 residues. The V end was cut by 0 bases, the J end by 5 bases, with 6 bases between. Extraction of RNA preceded its reverse transcription into cDNA, which served as the sequencing template. Libraries were prepared by immunoSEQ multiplex PCR; TCRdb keeps only in-frame clonotypes and omits some of them. This sample has 200,000 to 250,000 clones, with 64% found just once. Treatment denoted: oral pan-JAK inhibitor, 5-10 mg twice daily. Sorting separated CD4+ and CD8+ T cells out of PBMCs. Sequences were derived from CD4+ T cells sorted from blood, sampled at week 4, from a patient treated with tofacitinib. This TCR was sampled from a human donor with alopecia areata. The rearrangement joins TRBV30 to TRBJ2-3; D is ambiguous. The CDR3 here is CAWSVIGDTQYF. In DNA, the CDR3 is TGTGCCTGGAGTGTAATTGGAGATACGCAGTATTTT.